These T cell receptor beta chains were read from a single sample in a study of neurological immune-mediated disorders. TCRdb reprocessed the 5' RACE reads with MiXCR, giving one entry per CDR3 protein. Of over 55,000 distinct CDR3 sequences listed, roughly 10% are singletons. Sample: PBMCs. The receptors come from a male donor with HTLV-1-associated myelopathy (HAM/TSP). The CDR3 runs from the conserved cysteine through the conserved F or W. Each record gives: J gene, CDR3 length, clone size, D gene, V gene, CDR3 DNA, CDR3 protein. The D gene is left open where the match is weak. Each size is once, few or many counts, or a class when the clone is expanded.

J gene: TRBJ2-2; CDR3 length: 16; clone size: many; D gene: -; V gene: TRBV6-5; CDR3 DNA: TGTGCCAGCAGTTACTCGGAGGCAGCGAACACCGGGGAGCTGTTTTTT; CDR3 protein: CASSYSEAANTGELFF
J gene: TRBJ1-3; CDR3 length: 15; clone size: many; D gene: TRBD1; V gene: TRBV7-6; CDR3 DNA: TGTGCCAGCAGCTTGGACAGGGTGACTGGAAACACCATATATTTT; CDR3 protein: CASSLDRVTGNTIYF
J gene: TRBJ1-5; CDR3 length: 14; clone size: many; D gene: -; V gene: TRBV12-3/TRBV12-4; CDR3 DNA: TGTGCCAGCAGTTTAGCGCTTGGGGGCCAGCCCCAGCATTTT; CDR3 protein: CASSLALGGQPQHF
J gene: TRBJ1-1; CDR3 length: 14; clone size: many; D gene: -; V gene: TRBV20-1; CDR3 DNA: TGCAGTGCTAGAGATAATGGGGGGAACACTGAAGCTTTCTTT; CDR3 protein: CSARDNGGNTEAFF
J gene: TRBJ1-1; CDR3 length: 15; clone size: many; D gene: -; V gene: TRBV29-1; CDR3 DNA: TGCAGCGTTGGATCAGGGTGGGGAATGAACACTGAAGCTTTCTTT; CDR3 protein: CSVGSGWGMNTEAFF
J gene: TRBJ1-2; CDR3 length: 15; clone size: many; D gene: -; V gene: TRBV7-9; CDR3 DNA: TGTGCCAGCAGGTCGTCTGTGGGAGTATTCTATGGCTACACCTTC; CDR3 protein: CASRSSVGVFYGYTF
J gene: TRBJ2-3; CDR3 length: 12; clone size: many; D gene: -; V gene: TRBV6-6; CDR3 DNA: TGTGCCAGCAGCCCTGCGGCAGATACGCAGTATTTT; CDR3 protein: CASSPAADTQYF
J gene: TRBJ2-3; CDR3 length: 16; clone size: many; D gene: TRBD2; V gene: TRBV20-1; CDR3 DNA: TGCAGTGCTAGTCCACTAGCGGGGGGGACGACAGATACGCAGTATTTT; CDR3 protein: CSASPLAGGTTDTQYF
J gene: TRBJ1-6; CDR3 length: 14; clone size: medium-sized; D gene: -; V gene: TRBV5-1; CDR3 DNA: TGCGCCAGCAGCTTGGGACGGGGAAATTCACCCCTCCACTTT; CDR3 protein: CASSLGRGNSPLHF
J gene: TRBJ1-4; CDR3 length: 15; clone size: many; D gene: -; V gene: TRBV20-1; CDR3 DNA: TGCAGTGCCCCGACCCCGGGTGCAACTAATGAAAAACTGTTTTTT; CDR3 protein: CSAPTPGATNEKLFF